The following is a T cell receptor beta chain sequence with its context. The source of the sample is a study of blood T cells in healthy people across ages. The use of a sample-barcoded 5' primer and a J-beta primer mix characterized a second PCR of about 7 to 12 cycles. Tags on each cDNA molecule came from a template-switch adaptor with 12 random nucleotides. Per-sample output comprised a minimum of 2.5 million paired-end reads containing CDR3. A single record per CDR3 protein comes from TCRdb applying MiXCR to the 5' RACE reads. The sample holds about 650,000 distinct CDR3 sequences, roughly 32% seen once. Germline loops: CDR1 SGDLS, CDR2 YYNGEE. CDR3 length: 16 amino acids. V lost 3 bases and J 3 bases, leaving 15 bases between the germline ends.

The sequenced sample consisted of blood. V is TRBV9 and J is TRBJ1-4; D may be TRBD1 (5 bases). This receptor was taken from a woman of 80 years or more in good health. The CDR3 sequence is CASSGPGGDSNEKLFF. The DNA of the CDR3 is TGTGCCAGCAGCGGGCCCGGGGGTGACTCTAATGAAAAACTGTTTTTT.